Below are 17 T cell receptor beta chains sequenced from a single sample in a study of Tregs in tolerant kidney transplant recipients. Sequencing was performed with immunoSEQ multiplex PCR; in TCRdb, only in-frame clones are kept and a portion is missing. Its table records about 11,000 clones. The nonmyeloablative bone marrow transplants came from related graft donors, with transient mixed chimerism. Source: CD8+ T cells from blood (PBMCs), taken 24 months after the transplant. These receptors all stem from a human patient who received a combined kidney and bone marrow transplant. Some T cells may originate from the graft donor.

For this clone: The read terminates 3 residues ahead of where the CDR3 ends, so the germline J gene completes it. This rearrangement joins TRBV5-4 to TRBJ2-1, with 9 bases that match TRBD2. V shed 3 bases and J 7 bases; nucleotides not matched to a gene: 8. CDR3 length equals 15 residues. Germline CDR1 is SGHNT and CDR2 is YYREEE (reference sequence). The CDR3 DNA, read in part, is TGTGCCAGCAGCTATAGCGGGAGCGCCTGGAATGAG. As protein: CASSYSGSAWNE. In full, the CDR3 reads CASSYSGSAWNEQFF.

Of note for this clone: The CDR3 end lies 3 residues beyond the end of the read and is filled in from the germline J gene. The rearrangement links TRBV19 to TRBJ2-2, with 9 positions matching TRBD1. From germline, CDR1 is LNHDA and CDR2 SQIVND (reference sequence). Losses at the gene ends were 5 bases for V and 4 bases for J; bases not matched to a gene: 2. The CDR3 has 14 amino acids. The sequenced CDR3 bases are TGTGCCAGTAGTCGACAGGGGGGCACCGGGGAG. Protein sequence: CASSRQGGTGE. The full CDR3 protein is CASSRQGGTGELFF.

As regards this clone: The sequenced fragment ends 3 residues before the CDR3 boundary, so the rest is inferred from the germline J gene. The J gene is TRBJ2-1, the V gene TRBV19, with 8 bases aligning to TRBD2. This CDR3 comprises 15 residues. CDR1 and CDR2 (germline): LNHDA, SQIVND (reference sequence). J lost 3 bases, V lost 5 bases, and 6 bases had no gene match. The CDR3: CASSPGLGGYNEQFF. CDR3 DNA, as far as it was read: TGTGCCAGTAGTCCGGGACTAGGGGGCTACAATGAG.

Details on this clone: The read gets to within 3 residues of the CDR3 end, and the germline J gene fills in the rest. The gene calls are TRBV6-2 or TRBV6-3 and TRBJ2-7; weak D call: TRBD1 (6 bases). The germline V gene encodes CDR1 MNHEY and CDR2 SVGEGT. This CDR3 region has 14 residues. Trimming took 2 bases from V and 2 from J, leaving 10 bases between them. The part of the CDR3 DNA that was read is TGTGCCAGCAGTTACGGGACACTTACCTACGAG. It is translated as CASSYGTLTYE. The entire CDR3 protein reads CASSYGTLTYEQYF.

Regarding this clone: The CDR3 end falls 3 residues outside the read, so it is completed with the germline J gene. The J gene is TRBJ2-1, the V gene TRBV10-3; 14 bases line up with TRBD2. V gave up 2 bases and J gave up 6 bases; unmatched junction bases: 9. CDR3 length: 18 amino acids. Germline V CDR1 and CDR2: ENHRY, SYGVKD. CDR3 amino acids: CAISEPQTSGRAFNEQFF. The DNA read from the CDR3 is TGTGCCATCAGTGAGCCCCAGACTAGCGGGAGGGCCTTCAATGAG.

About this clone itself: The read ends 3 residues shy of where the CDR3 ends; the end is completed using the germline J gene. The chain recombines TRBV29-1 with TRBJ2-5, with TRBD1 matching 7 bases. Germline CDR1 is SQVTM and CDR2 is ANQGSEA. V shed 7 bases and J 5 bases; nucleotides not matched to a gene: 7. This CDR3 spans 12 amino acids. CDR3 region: CSAPTGSETQYF. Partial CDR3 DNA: TGCAGCGCCCCGACAGGGTCGGAGACC.

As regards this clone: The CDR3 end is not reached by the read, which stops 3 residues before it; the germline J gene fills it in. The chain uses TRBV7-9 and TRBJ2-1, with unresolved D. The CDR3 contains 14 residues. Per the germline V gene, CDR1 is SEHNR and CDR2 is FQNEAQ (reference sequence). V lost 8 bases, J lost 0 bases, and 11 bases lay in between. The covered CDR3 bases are TGTGCCAGCCTAAGTACCGCCTCCTACAATGAG. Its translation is CASLSTASYNE. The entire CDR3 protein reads CASLSTASYNEQFF.

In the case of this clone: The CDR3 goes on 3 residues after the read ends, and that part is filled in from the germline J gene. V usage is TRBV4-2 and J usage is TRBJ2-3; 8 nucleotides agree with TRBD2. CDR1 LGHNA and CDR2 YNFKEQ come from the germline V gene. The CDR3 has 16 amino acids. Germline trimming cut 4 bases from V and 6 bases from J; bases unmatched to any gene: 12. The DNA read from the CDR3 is TGTGCCAGCAGCCCTCGAGGTAGCGGGGTTCGTGATACG. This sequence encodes CASSPRGSGVRDT. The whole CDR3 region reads CASSPRGSGVRDTQYF.

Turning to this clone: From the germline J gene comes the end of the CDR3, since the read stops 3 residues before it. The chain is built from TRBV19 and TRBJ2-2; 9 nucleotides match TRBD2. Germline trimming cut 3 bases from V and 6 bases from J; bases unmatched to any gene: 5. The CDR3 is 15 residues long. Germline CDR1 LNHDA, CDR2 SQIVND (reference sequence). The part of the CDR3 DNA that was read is TGTGCCAGTAGTATCTGGCTAGCGGGACCCGGGGAG. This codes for CASSIWLAGPGE. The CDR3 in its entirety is CASSIWLAGPGELFF.

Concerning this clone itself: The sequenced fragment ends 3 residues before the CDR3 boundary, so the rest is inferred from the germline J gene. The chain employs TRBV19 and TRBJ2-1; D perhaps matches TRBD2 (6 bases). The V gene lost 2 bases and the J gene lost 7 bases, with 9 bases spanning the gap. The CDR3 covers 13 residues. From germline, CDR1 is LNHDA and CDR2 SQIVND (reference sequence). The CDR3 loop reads CASSILLANEQFF. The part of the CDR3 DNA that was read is TGTGCCAGTAGTATATTACTAGCAAATGAG.

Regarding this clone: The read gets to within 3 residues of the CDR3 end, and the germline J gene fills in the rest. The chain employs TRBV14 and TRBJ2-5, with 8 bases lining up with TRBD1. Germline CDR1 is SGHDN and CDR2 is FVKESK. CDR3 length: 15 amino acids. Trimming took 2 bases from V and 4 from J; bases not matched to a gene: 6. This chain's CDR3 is CASSQLTGVLETQYF. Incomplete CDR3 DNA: TGTGCCAGCAGCCAACTGACAGGGGTTTTAGAGACC.

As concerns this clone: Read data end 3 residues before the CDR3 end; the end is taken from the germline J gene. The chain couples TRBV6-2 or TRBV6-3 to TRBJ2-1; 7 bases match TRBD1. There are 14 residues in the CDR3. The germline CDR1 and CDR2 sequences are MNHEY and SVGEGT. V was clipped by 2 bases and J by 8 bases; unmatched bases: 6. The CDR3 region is CASSYPPGGDEQFF. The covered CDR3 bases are TGTGCCAGCAGTTACCCTCCAGGGGGAGATGAG.

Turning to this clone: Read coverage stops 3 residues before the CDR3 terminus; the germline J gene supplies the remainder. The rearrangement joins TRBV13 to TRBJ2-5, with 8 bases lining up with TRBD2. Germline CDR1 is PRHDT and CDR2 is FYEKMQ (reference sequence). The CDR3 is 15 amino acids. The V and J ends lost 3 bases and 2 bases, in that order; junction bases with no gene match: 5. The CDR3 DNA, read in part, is TGTGCCAGCAGCTTTAGAGCTAGCGGGCAAGAGACC. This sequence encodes CASSFRASGQET. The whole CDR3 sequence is CASSFRASGQETQYF.

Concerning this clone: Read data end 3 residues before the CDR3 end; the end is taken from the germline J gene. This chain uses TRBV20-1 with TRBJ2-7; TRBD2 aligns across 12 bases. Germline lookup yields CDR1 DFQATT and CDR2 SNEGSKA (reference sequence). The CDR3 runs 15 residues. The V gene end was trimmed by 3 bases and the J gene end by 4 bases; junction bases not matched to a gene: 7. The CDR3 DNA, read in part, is TGCAGTGCTAGTGAGACTAGCGGGAGAGCGTACGAG. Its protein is CSASETSGRAYE. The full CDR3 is CSASETSGRAYEQYF.

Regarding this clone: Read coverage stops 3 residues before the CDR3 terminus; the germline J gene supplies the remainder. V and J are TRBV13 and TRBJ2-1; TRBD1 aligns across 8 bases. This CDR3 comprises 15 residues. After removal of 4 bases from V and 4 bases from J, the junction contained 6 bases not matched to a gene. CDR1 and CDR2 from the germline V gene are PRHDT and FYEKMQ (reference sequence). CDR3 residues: CASSSPGQAYNEQFF. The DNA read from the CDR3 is TGTGCCAGCAGCTCCCCGGGACAGGCGTACAATGAG.

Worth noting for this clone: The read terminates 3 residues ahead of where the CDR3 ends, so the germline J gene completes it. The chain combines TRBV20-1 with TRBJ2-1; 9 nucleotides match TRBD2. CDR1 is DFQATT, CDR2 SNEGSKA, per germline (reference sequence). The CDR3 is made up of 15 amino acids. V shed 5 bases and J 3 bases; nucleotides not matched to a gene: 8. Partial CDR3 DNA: TGCAGTGCTGAAATAGCGGGAGAGGTCTACAATGAG. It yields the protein CSAEIAGEVYNE. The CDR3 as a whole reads CSAEIAGEVYNEQFF.

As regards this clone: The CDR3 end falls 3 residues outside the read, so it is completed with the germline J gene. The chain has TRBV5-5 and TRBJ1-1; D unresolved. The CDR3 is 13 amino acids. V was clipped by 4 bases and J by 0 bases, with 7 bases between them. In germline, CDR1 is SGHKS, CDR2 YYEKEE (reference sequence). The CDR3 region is CASSGLVNTEAFF. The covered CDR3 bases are TGTGCCAGCAGCGGCCTAGTGAACACTGAA.